These T cell receptor beta chains were read from a single sample in a study of T cell responses to AZD1222 COVID-19 vaccine. Clones were read by immunoSEQ multiplex PCR, and TCRdb kept only the in-frame ones, dropping some. There are under 140,000 clones in the sample; around 93% occur only once, and about 7.8% lies in the top ten. The sample was peripheral blood, taken on day 0 of AZD1222 vaccination. The receptors here all came from an adult in good health. Both conserved end residues are part of each CDR3. Each record gives: J gene, D gene, V gene, clone size, CDR3 DNA, CDR3 protein. D genes are given only for firm matches. Where a row states a size, it is once, few, many or the class of an expanded clone; other rows omit it.

TRBJ1-4 | - | TRBV5-6 | - | TGTGCCAGCAGCTTTAGGGCCAGACATAATGAAAAACTGTTTTTT | CASSFRARHNEKLFF
TRBJ1-1 | - | TRBV5-1 | - | TGCGCCAGCAGCTTGAACACTGAAGCTTTCTTT | CASSLNTEAFF
TRBJ2-7 | TRBD2 | TRBV28 | - | TGTGCCAGCAGTTTTAGCGGGGGGGCCTACGAGCAGTACTTC | CASSFSGGAYEQYF
TRBJ1-3 | - | TRBV15 | - | TGTGCCACCAGCAGGATGACACTACTCTCTGGAAACACCATATATTTT | CATSRMTLLSGNTIYF
TRBJ2-7 | TRBD2 | TRBV28 | - | TGTGCCAGCAGAACGAGCGGGGGCTCCTACGAGCAGTACTTC | CASRTSGGSYEQYF
TRBJ1-4 | TRBD1 | TRBV5-1 | - | TGCGCCAGCAGCACGGACAGGGGAACTAATGAAAAACTGTTTTTT | CASSTDRGTNEKLFF
TRBJ2-4 | - | TRBV5-1 | - | TGCGCCAGCAGCTTGGAACGGTCGGGCAACATTCAGTACTTC | CASSLERSGNIQYF
TRBJ1-2 | TRBD1 | TRBV12-3/TRBV12-4 | - | TGTGCCAGCAGGCCGACAGGGGGCGGTGGCTACACCTTC | CASRPTGGGGYTF
TRBJ1-4 | - | TRBV2 | - | TGTGCCACCGTGGAGGCAGAGAATGAAAAACTGTTTTTT | CATVEAENEKLFF
TRBJ1-2 | - | TRBV15 | - | TGTGCCACCAGCAGAGAGGACACTAACTATGGCTACACCTTC | CATSREDTNYGYTF
TRBJ2-5 | TRBD2 | TRBV28 | - | TGTGCCAGCAGTTTTACCCTAGCGGGGGGCAAAGAGACCCAGTACTTC | CASSFTLAGGKETQYF
TRBJ1-3 | - | TRBV5-4 | - | TGTGCCAGCAGCGGGACACAGGGCTCTGGAAACACCATATATTTT | CASSGTQGSGNTIYF
TRBJ2-2 | - | TRBV15 | - | TGTGCCACCAGCAGAGTGGCCACCGGGGAGCTGTTTTTT | CATSRVATGELFF
TRBJ2-7 | - | TRBV21-1 | - | TGTGCCAGCAGCAGACGGACAGTGACCTACGAGCAGTACTTC | CASSRRTVTYEQYF
TRBJ1-3 | TRBD1 | TRBV19 | - | TGTGCCAGTAGTCCGACGGGACAGAGATTTATCTCTGGAAACACCATATATTTT | CASSPTGQRFISGNTIYF
TRBJ1-2 | - | TRBV7-9 | - | TGTGCCAGCATCCCTGGGGCGGAAACTAACTATGGCTACACCTTC | CASIPGAETNYGYTF
TRBJ1-1 | - | TRBV25-1 | - | TGTGCCAGCAGTGAATACAAGTCAGGGCCGAACACTGAAGCTTTCTTT | CASSEYKSGPNTEAFF
TRBJ1-1 | - | TRBV11-3 | - | TGTGCCAGCAGTACGACAGGGAACACTGAAGCTTTCTTT | CASSTTGNTEAFF
TRBJ1-2 | - | TRBV2 | - | TGTGCCAGCAGTGAGGCAGGGTATGGCTACACCTTC | CASSEAGYGYTF
TRBJ2-7 | TRBD1 | TRBV4-1 | - | TGCGCCAGCAGCCAAGACCCAATCACCGGACAGGGAGCCTACGAGCAGTACTTC | CASSQDPITGQGAYEQYF
TRBJ2-7 | - | TRBV1 | - | TGCACCAGCAGCCGGCGGGGTCCGCCCTACGAGCAGTACTTC | CTSSRRGPPYEQYF
TRBJ2-7 | - | TRBV5-5 | once | TGTGCCAGCAGCTTGTCGGGGGATAGCTCCTACGAGCAGTACTTC | CASSLSGDSSYEQYF
TRBJ2-3 | - | TRBV7-3 | - | TGTGCCAGCAGCTTAAGCTCAGATACGCAGTATTTT | CASSLSSDTQYF
TRBJ2-1 | - | TRBV7-9 | - | TGTGCCAGCAGCCGAAATGAGCAGTTCTTC | CASSRNEQFF
TRBJ1-1 | - | TRBV9 | - | TGTGCCAGCAGCGTAGAACTCACCACTGAAGCTTTCTTT | CASSVELTTEAFF
TRBJ2-3 | - | TRBV5-6 | once | TGTGCCAGCAGCTTAGTAGGAGATACGCAGTATTTT | CASSLVGDTQYF
TRBJ2-1 | TRBD1 | TRBV19 | - | TGTGCCAGTAGTATAGTTGGGACAGGGGGCAATGAGCAGTTCTTC | CASSIVGTGGNEQFF
TRBJ1-5 | TRBD1 | TRBV6-5 | - | TGTGCCAGCAGGAGAGGGGGCGATCAGCCCCAGCATTTT | CASRRGGDQPQHF
TRBJ1-2 | TRBD1 | TRBV5-1 | - | TGCGCCAGCAGCTTGGTGAGACAGGGGCCGCTGGGCTACACCTTC | CASSLVRQGPLGYTF
TRBJ2-2 | - | TRBV7-8 | - | TGTGCCAGCAGCCTCACTAGGAACACCGGGGAGCTGTTTTTT | CASSLTRNTGELFF
TRBJ1-1 | - | TRBV2 | - | TGTGCCAGGGGGGGAAGGACCGGCACTGAAGCTTTCTTT | CARGGRTGTEAFF
TRBJ2-7 | TRBD2 | TRBV5-1 | - | TGCGCCAGCGGCGGGGGGGGCGAGCAGTACTTC | CASGGGGEQYF
TRBJ2-1 | TRBD2 | TRBV5-1 | - | TGCGCCAGCAGCTTGTCTAGCGGGTCGTACAATGAGCAGTTCTTC | CASSLSSGSYNEQFF
TRBJ1-1 | TRBD1 | TRBV5-6 | - | TGTGCCAGCAGCTTGGGCCCACAGGGGTTGAACACTGAAGCTTTCTTT | CASSLGPQGLNTEAFF
TRBJ1-2 | - | TRBV7-2 | - | TGTGCCAGCAGCAGGCCTCCGATTAACTATGGCTACACCTTC | CASSRPPINYGYTF
TRBJ2-5 | TRBD1 | TRBV19 | - | TGTGCCAGTAGTATGAAAGGACAGGGGGCGCGGGTAAGGGAGACCCAGTACTTC | CASSMKGQGARVRETQYF
TRBJ2-3 | - | TRBV6-5 | - | TGTGCCAGCAGCCAAAGCGCAGATACGCAGTATTTT | CASSQSADTQYF
TRBJ2-3 | - | TRBV6-4 | - | TGTGCCAGCACCCCCGACGTAGGGAACGCAGATACGCAGTATTTT | CASTPDVGNADTQYF
TRBJ1-1 | - | TRBV19 | - | TGTGCCATTATAACGGGGGGGTCAGGCACTGAAGCTTTCTTT | CAIITGGSGTEAFF
TRBJ2-1 | - | TRBV11-2 | - | TGTGCCAGCAGCTTAGCAGGGTACTACAACAATGAGCAGTTCTTC | CASSLAGYYNNEQFF
TRBJ2-7 | TRBD2 | TRBV7-7 | few | TGTGCCAGCAGCTTTGGGCTAGCGGGGGTCTACGAGCAGTACTTC | CASSFGLAGVYEQYF